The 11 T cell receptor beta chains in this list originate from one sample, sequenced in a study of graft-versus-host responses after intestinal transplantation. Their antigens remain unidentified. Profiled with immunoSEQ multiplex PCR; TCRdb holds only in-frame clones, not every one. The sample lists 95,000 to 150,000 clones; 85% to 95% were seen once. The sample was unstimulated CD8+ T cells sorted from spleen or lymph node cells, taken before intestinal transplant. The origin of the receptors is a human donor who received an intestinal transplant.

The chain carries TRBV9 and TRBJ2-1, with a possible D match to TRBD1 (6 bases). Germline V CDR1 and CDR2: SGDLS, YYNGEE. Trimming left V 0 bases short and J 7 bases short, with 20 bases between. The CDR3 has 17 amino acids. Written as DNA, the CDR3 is TGTGCCAGCAGCGTAGGGGCGTCGCCAGGGGTAAAAAATGAGCAGTTCTTC. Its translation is CASSVGASPGVKNEQFF.

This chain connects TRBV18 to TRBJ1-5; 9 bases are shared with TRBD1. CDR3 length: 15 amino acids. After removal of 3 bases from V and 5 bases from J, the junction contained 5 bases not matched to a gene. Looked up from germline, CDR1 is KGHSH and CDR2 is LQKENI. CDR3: CASSPKGQGYQPQHF. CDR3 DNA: TGTGCCAGCTCACCTAAAGGACAGGGGTATCAGCCCCAGCATTTT.

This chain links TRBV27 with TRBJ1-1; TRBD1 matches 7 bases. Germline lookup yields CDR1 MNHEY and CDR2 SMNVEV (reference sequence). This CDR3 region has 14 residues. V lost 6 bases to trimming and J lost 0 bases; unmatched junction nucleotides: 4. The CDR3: CASSRDSLNTEAFF. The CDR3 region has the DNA TGTGCCAGCAGCCGGGACAGCTTGAACACTGAAGCTTTCTTT.

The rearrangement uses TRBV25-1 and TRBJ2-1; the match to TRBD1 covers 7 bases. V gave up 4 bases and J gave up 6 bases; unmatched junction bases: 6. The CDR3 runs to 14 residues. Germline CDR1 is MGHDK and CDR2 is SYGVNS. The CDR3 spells CASSAYGQVNEQFF. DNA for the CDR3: TGTGCCAGCAGTGCGTATGGACAGGTCAATGAGCAGTTCTTC.

In DNA form, the CDR3 reads TGTGCCAGCAGTCCTTACAAGGGCAATCAGCCCCAGCATTTT. Translated: CASSPYKGNQPQHF. J is TRBJ1-5 and V is TRBV6-5; no firm D call. In germline, CDR1 is MNHEY, CDR2 SVGAGI. V shed 5 bases and J shed 2 bases, with 10 bases lying between them. CDR3 size: 14 residues.

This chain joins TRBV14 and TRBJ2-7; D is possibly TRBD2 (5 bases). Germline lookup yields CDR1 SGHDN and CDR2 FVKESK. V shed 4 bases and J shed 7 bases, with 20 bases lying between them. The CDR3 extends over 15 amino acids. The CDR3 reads CASSPRGREILEQYF. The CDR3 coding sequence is TGTGCCAGCAGCCCCCGGGGTCGGGAAATTTTGGAGCAGTACTTC.

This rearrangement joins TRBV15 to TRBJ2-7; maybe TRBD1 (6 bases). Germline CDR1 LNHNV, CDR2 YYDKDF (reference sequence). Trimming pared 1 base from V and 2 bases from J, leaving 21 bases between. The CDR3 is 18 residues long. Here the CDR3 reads CATSRVVNRASETYEQYF. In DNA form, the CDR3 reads TGTGCCACCAGCAGAGTTGTGAACAGGGCATCGGAGACCTACGAGCAGTACTTC. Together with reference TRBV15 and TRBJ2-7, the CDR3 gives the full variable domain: DAMVIQNPRYQVTQFGKPVTLSCSQTLNHNVMYWYQQKSSQAPKLLFHYYDKDFNNEADTPDNFQSRRPNTSFCFLDIRSPGLGDTAMYLCATSRVVNRASETYEQYFGPGTRLTVT.

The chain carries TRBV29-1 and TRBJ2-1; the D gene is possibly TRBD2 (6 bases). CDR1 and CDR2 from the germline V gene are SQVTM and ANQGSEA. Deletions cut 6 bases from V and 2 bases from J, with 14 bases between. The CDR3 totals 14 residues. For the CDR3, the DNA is TGCAGCGTGCCGTGGCGGGGCCCCTACAATGAGCAGTTCTTC. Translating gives CSVPWRGPYNEQFF.

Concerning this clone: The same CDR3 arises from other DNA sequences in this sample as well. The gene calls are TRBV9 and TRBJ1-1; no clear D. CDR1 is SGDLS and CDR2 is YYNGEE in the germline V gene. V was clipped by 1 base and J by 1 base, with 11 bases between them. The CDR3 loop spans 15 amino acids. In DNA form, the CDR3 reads TGTGCCAGCAGCGTAAGAGGTAATAGGAACACTGAAGCTTTCTTT. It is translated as CASSVRGNRNTEAFF.

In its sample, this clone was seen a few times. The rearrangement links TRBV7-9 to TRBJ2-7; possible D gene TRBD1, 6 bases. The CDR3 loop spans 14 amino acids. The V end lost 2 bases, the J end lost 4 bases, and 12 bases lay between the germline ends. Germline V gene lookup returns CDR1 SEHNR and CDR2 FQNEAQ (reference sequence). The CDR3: CASSLSGVGYEQYF. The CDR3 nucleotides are TGTGCCAGCAGCTTATCAGGGGTGGGATACGAGCAGTACTTC.

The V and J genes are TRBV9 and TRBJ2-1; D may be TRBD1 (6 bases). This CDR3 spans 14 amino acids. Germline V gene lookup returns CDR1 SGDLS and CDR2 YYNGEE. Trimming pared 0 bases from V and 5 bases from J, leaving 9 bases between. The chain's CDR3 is CASSVDRDNNEQFF. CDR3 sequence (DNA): TGTGCCAGCAGCGTAGACAGGGATAACAATGAGCAGTTCTTC.